What follows are 23 T cell receptor beta chains derived from one specimen sequenced in a study of PD-1 blockade in classical Hodgkin lymphoma (dated by TCRdb to 2018 to 2021). The sample's time point, from its label and the paper: cycle 1 day 1 (C1D1), immediately before nivolumab initiation. Every trial patient had relapsed after autologous stem cell transplantation, and cohorts A, B and C differed in prior brentuximab vedotin exposure. The receptor library was made with the immunoSEQ multiplex PCR assay. TCRdb stores this immuneACCESS table with in-frame sequences only. Part of the clones is absent; in the studies checked, under half of the shortfall reflects unresolved V genes, and no reason is known for the rest. In all, the sample holds about 60,000 clones, and over 85% of those were seen once. Approximately 9.9% of the sample is in the top ten clones. Sequenced here: peripheral blood mononuclear cells (PBMCs), sampled at baseline. All receptors come from a human donor with classical Hodgkin lymphoma.

The chain joins TRBV27 to TRBJ2-2, with 9 bases matching TRBD2. Per the germline V gene, CDR1 is MNHEY and CDR2 is SMNVEV (reference sequence). Trimming took 8 bases from V and 8 from J; bases not matched to a gene: 12. The CDR3 extends over 15 amino acids. Here the CDR3 DNA reads TGTGCCAGCCGGAGGTTAGCGGGAGTCTCGGGGGAGCTGTTTTTT. It translates to CASRRLAGVSGELFF.

The chain is built from TRBV11-2 and TRBJ2-1; weak D call: TRBD2 (7 bases). This CDR3 comprises 13 residues. Germline V gene data show CDR1 as SGHAT and CDR2 as FQNNGV. Trimming removed 8 bases at V and 7 bases at J, with 15 bases between. Written as DNA, the CDR3 is TGTGCCAGCCTGTGGGGGGGCGGGAATGAGCAGTTCTTC. Protein: CASLWGGGNEQFF.

The chain uses TRBV7-9 and TRBJ2-2; 7 bases fit TRBD2. V was pared by 5 bases and J by 0 bases, with 6 bases of the junction left unmatched. The CDR3 has 16 residues. Germline V gene lookup returns CDR1 SEHNR and CDR2 FQNEAQ (reference sequence). The CDR3: CASSRDLAANTGELFF. CDR3 sequence (DNA): TGTGCCAGCAGCAGGGACCTAGCGGCGAACACCGGGGAGCTGTTTTTT.

The chain uses TRBV11-2 and TRBJ2-3; D assignment may be TRBD1 or TRBD2 (5 bases each). This CDR3 comprises 16 residues. V was shortened by 4 bases and J by 0 bases, with 14 bases between the two germline ends. Germline V gene sequence: CDR1 SGHAT, CDR2 FQNNGV. The DNA for the CDR3 is TGTGCCAGCAGCTGGAGTGGGGGTTGGAGCACAGATACGCAGTATTTT. As protein: CASSWSGGWSTDTQYF.

This chain connects TRBV6-5 to TRBJ1-3; D ambiguous. The CDR3 has 15 residues. V was trimmed by 5 bases and J by 0 bases, leaving 11 bases between them. The germline gives CDR1 MNHEY, CDR2 SVGAGI. The CDR3 bases are TGTGCCAGCAGTCAAAATACGAACTCTGGAAACACCATATATTTT. The encoded protein is CASSQNTNSGNTIYF.

The rearrangement joins TRBV29-1 to TRBJ2-5; 7 bases are a match to TRBD1. Germline CDR1 and CDR2: SQVTM and ANQGSEA. J gave up 1 base and V 5 bases, and 4 bases lay outside the gene matches. The CDR3 totals 13 residues. The CDR3 nucleotides are TGCAGCGTTAACAGGGGTTCCCAAGAGACCCAGTACTTC. This encodes CSVNRGSQETQYF.

This chain links TRBV7-8 with TRBJ2-1, with D possibly matching TRBD1 (6 bases). This CDR3 spans 14 amino acids. Germline CDR1 reads SGHVS; CDR2 reads FQNEAQ. V was cut by 1 base and J by 7 bases, with 11 bases left in between. CDR3 bases: TGTGCCAGCAGCTTAGGGCAAACAGGGAATGAGCAGTTCTTC. Translation: CASSLGQTGNEQFF.

V and J are TRBV15 and TRBJ2-1, with D unclear. Germline-derived CDR1 and CDR2 are LNHNV and YYDKDF (reference sequence). CDR3 length equals 15 residues. V shed 0 bases and J shed 8 bases, with 14 bases lying between them. The CDR3 bases are TGTGCCACCAGCAGAGATGGAGTAGCTCTGGATGAGCAGTTCTTC. This translates into CATSRDGVALDEQFF.

The rearrangement links TRBV27 to TRBJ2-7, with D perhaps being TRBD1 or TRBD2 (6 bases each). CDR3 size: 14 residues. CDR1 and CDR2 (germline): MNHEY, SMNVEV (reference sequence). Trimming pared 4 bases from V and 3 bases from J, leaving 13 bases between. The CDR3 sequence is CASSYAGHFYEQYF. The DNA for the CDR3 is TGTGCCAGCAGTTACGCGGGACATTTCTACGAGCAGTACTTC.

The table lists this clone with a few counts. V gene TRBV10-1 combines with J gene TRBJ2-1; 10 positions agree with TRBD2. Germline assignment: CDR1 WNHNN and CDR2 SYGVQD (reference sequence). This CDR3 comprises 14 residues. The V segment lost 3 bases and the J segment 7 bases; nucleotides outside the gene matches: 3. CDR3 protein: CASSESGGANEQFF. The CDR3 region has the DNA TGCGCCAGCAGTGAAAGCGGGGGGGCGAATGAGCAGTTCTTC.

The CDR3 nucleotides read TGTGCCAGCAGCTTAGACCCCCGTGATGAGCAGTTCTTC. It yields the protein CASSLDPRDEQFF. V usage is TRBV7-9 and J usage is TRBJ2-1; D call uncertain. V gave up 1 base and J gave up 8 bases, with 9 bases separating them. CDR1 SEHNR and CDR2 FQNEAQ come from the germline V gene (reference sequence). This CDR3 is 13 amino acids long.

The chain is built from TRBV7-2 and TRBJ1-4, with D hard to call. Germline assignment: CDR1 SGHTA and CDR2 FQGNSA. Trimming stripped 0 bases from V and 0 bases from J, with 11 bases between. The CDR3 has 17 amino acids. CDR3 sequence: CASSLALAGTTNEKLFF. The CDR3 DNA sequence: TGTGCCAGCAGCTTAGCGCTTGCGGGGACAACTAATGAAAAACTGTTTTTT.

The table lists this clone with a count of one. This rearrangement joins TRBV28 to TRBJ1-5, with 8 bases lining up with TRBD1. J was trimmed by 6 bases and V by 5 bases; bases with no gene match: 6. The germline V gene encodes CDR1 MDHEN and CDR2 SYDVKM. The CDR3 has 14 residues. CDR3 sequence: CASSTQGAGQPQHF. The CDR3 DNA reads as TGTGCCAGCAGTACTCAGGGGGCCGGTCAGCCCCAGCATTTT.

The rearrangement links TRBV5-1 to TRBJ2-7; 8 positions agree with TRBD1. Trimming at V came to 0 bases and at J to 2 bases, leaving 7 bases not matched to a gene. In germline, CDR1 is SGHRS, CDR2 YFSETQ. The CDR3 runs to 16 residues. The CDR3 bases are TGCGCCAGCAGCTTGGACAAGACAGGGGAACCCTACGAGCAGTACTTC. Translating it yields CASSLDKTGEPYEQYF.

The chain combines TRBV7-2 with TRBJ2-7; D might be TRBD2 (6 bases). The CDR3 is made up of 15 amino acids. Per the germline V gene, CDR1 is SGHTA and CDR2 is FQGNSA. The V end lost 5 bases, the J end lost 3 bases, and 17 bases lay between the germline ends. The CDR3 DNA is TGTGCCAGCAGCACCAGGACGCCGGGGGTCTACGAGCAGTACTTC. As protein: CASSTRTPGVYEQYF. The full variable domain, completed using reference TRBV7-2 and TRBJ2-7, is GAGVSQSPSNKVTEKGKDVELRCDPISGHTALYWYRQSLGQGLEFLIYFQGNSAPDKSGLPSDRFSAERTGGSVSTLTIQRTQQEDSAVYLCASSTRTPGVYEQYFGPGTRLTVT.

This clone was recorded a few times. The CDR3 DNA follows: TGTGCCAGCAGTTTCGCGGGAAATGAGCAGTTCTTC. Amino acids: CASSFAGNEQFF. The V call is TRBV27, the J call TRBJ2-1; D is perhaps TRBD2 (6 bases). V lost 3 bases, J lost 7 bases, and 7 bases lay in between. The CDR3 contains 12 residues. The germline gives CDR1 MNHEY, CDR2 SMNVEV (reference sequence).

J is TRBJ2-3 and V is TRBV18; the match to TRBD2 covers 9 bases. Germline values: CDR1 KGHSH, CDR2 LQKENI. Germline trimming cut 5 bases from V and 4 bases from J; bases unmatched to any gene: 7. The CDR3 consists of 15 residues. CDR3 in DNA: TGTGCCAGCTCAGAACGGACTAGCGTCGCAGATACGCAGTATTTT. Protein product: CASSERTSVADTQYF.

The J gene is TRBJ2-2, the V gene TRBV6-1, with 7 bases identical to TRBD2. Trimming cost V 4 bases and J 3 bases; bases outside gene matches: 11. Germline CDR1 reads MNHNS; CDR2 reads SASEGT. The CDR3 runs to 17 residues. CDR3 amino acids: CASSGRVSSGHTGELFF. The CDR3 nucleotides are TGTGCCAGCAGTGGAAGAGTTTCTAGCGGCCACACCGGGGAGCTGTTTTTT.

The chain uses TRBV5-1 and TRBJ2-3; TRBD2 matches 8 bases. V dropped 0 bases and J dropped 13; count of bases not matched to a gene: 7. Germline CDR1 and CDR2: SGHRS and YFSETQ. The CDR3 spans 13 residues. The CDR3 reads CASSLGTSNEEYF. CDR3 DNA sequence: TGCGCCAGCAGCTTGGGGACTAGCAATGAGGAGTATTTT.

This clone was seen only a few times. The CDR3 is CASRRTSGGLSYNEQFF. The DNA of the CDR3 is TGTGCCAGCAGACGTACTAGCGGCGGCCTATCCTACAATGAGCAGTTCTTC. The gene calls are TRBV5-6 and TRBJ2-1, with 8 bases that match TRBD2. Per germline, CDR1 SGHDT and CDR2 YYEEEE. The CDR3 spans 17 residues. V lost 5 bases to trimming and J lost 1 base; unmatched junction nucleotides: 11.

The V call is TRBV9, the J call TRBJ2-3; D might be TRBD2 (6 bases). The ends were cut back, 4 bases at V and 10 bases at J, with 13 bases in the middle. Per the germline V gene, CDR1 is SGDLS and CDR2 is YYNGEE. This CDR3 is 12 amino acids long. The DNA of the CDR3 is TGTGCCAGCAGCCCGGGGGATGTAGCGCAGTATTTT. Amino acid sequence: CASSPGDVAQYF.

The chain recombines TRBV11-2 with TRBJ2-1; D is uncertain. Between the trimmed V and J ends, which lost 2 bases and 3 bases, there was a span of 11 bases. Looked up from germline, CDR1 is SGHAT and CDR2 is FQNNGV. The CDR3 totals 15 residues. The chain's CDR3 is CASSLNQVYYNEQFF. The CDR3 DNA follows: TGTGCCAGCAGCTTAAATCAAGTCTACTACAATGAGCAGTTCTTC. The entire variable domain, with the rest obtained from reference TRBV11-2 and TRBJ2-1, is as follows: EAGVAQSPRYKIIEKRQSVAFWCNPISGHATLYWYQQILGQGPKLLIQFQNNGVVDDSQLPKDRFSAERLKGVDSTLKIQPAKLEDSAVYLCASSLNQVYYNEQFFGPGTRLTVL.

The chain employs TRBV7-2 and TRBJ2-5, with TRBD2 matching over 9 bases. The J call may be incorrect, as the DNA end agrees better with TRBJ2-7. The CDR3 length is 15 residues. Germline CDR1 reads SGHTA; CDR2 reads FQGNSA. The DNA of the CDR3 is TGTGCCAGCAGCTCGCCGGGACTAGCTCTATACGAGCAGTACTTC. Protein: CASSSPGLALYEQYF.